This T cell receptor beta chain came from a study of T cells in Graves' hyperthyroidism and ophthalmopathy. Clinical Activity Scores of at least 3, NOSPECS grades of at least 4 and durations under 3 months characterized ophthalmopathy patients. Study-wide results and limits: A model built on 13 V-J features separated ophthalmopathy from stable hyperthyroidism.

TCR beta CDR3 regions were amplified from RNA. RT-PCR in the first round (using the HTBI primer set) targeted the TCR CDR3. TCRdb processed the multiplex PCR reads anew with MiXCR; each CDR3 protein has one entry. The sample has around 520,000 distinct CDR3 sequences, roughly 25% seen once. Germline loops: CDR1 KGHDR, CDR2 SFDVKD. The CDR3 loop spans 12 amino acids. Trimming removed 3 bases from V and 13 bases from J, with 12 bases in between. The table lists this clonotype with a few counts. What it binds is unknown. The rearrangement links TRBV24-1 to TRBJ2-1, with no clear D. The sequenced material came from blood. The sequence was obtained from a woman aged 30 to 39 with Graves' ophthalmopathy. CDR3 sequence reads: CATSDPGYGQFF. The CDR3 nucleotides are TGTGCCACCAGTGATCCGGGCTACGGACAGTTCTTC.